The clone carrying this T cell receptor (beta chain) occurred a few times. Antigen specificity is unknown. A single heparinised blood sample, averaging approximately 110 mL, was obtained per donor. Expressed TCRB transcripts were sequenced because the isolated RNA had all been reverse transcribed beforehand. TCRdb keeps only in-frame clones here, not all; method: immunoSEQ multiplex PCR. This table has 620,000 or so clones, around a sixth appearing once. V lost 1 base to trimming and J lost 2 bases; unmatched junction nucleotides: 9. The CDR3 length is 18 residues. Germline V gene sequence: CDR1 SGHDT, CDR2 YYEEEE. These data belong to a study of beta chain features in type 1 diabetes. Study conclusions and caveats: Lower insertion and higher deletion counts appeared at VDJ junctions in type 1 diabetes patients.

V is TRBV5-6 and J is TRBJ2-5; TRBD2 matches at 12 bases. This TCR derives from a man aged 18 to 29 in good health. Material for sequencing was naive CD4+ T cells from blood. The CDR3 here is CASSLRRTSGVIQETQYF. As DNA, the CDR3 is TGTGCCAGCAGCTTGAGGCGGACTAGCGGGGTCATACAAGAGACCCAGTACTTC.